The 17 T cell receptor beta chains listed next were all sequenced from one sample in a study of T cells in Graves' hyperthyroidism and ophthalmopathy. Amplified TCR beta CDR3 regions came from RNA transcripts. The TCR CDR3 first-round RT-PCR relied on the HTBI primer set. TCRdb reprocessed the multiplex PCR reads with MiXCR, giving one entry per CDR3 protein. The top ten hold approximately 27% of the sample, which has approximately 400,000 distinct CDR3 sequences, more than 12% seen once. The sequenced sample was blood. The receptors come from a middle-aged man with Graves' ophthalmopathy.

This clonotype was detected only a few times. The V call is TRBV20-1, the J call TRBJ2-7, with 8 bases that match TRBD1. Looked up from germline, CDR1 is DFQATT and CDR2 is SNEGSKA (reference sequence). V trimming: 0 bases; J trimming: 2 bases; junction bases outside the gene matches: 6. This CDR3 comprises 15 residues. This CDR3 is CSARDLDRGAYEQYF. DNA for the CDR3: TGCAGTGCTAGAGATCTCGACAGGGGAGCCTACGAGCAGTACTTC.

CDR3 bases: TGTGCCAGCAGTTACTCGACTCTGCTGGGCTATGGCTACACCTTC. This translates into CASSYSTLLGYGYTF. The chain links TRBV6-6 to TRBJ1-2; D gene uncertain. This CDR3 region has 15 residues. V dropped 0 bases and J dropped 4 bases, with 12 bases sitting between them. Germline-derived CDR1 and CDR2 are MNHNY and SVGAGI (reference sequence).

This clonotype was observed at least ten times. The chain recombines TRBV12-3 or TRBV12-4 with TRBJ2-1; 13 bases are a match to TRBD2. Trimming took 7 bases from V and 3 from J; bases not matched to a gene: 3. The CDR3 is made up of 15 amino acids. The chain's CDR3 is CASTRLAGGYNEQFF. DNA for the CDR3: TGTGCCAGCACCCGACTAGCGGGAGGCTACAATGAGCAGTTCTTC.

The sample holds many counts of this clonotype. V and J are TRBV27 and TRBJ1-2; TRBD1 might be the D (5 bases). Germline-derived CDR1 and CDR2 are MNHEY and SMNVEV (reference sequence). Trimming left V 8 bases short and J 8 bases short, with 27 bases between. The CDR3 runs 16 residues. Here the CDR3 reads CASADYLGGGVEGYTF. The CDR3 nucleotides are TGTGCCAGCGCTGATTATCTTGGAGGAGGGGTAGAGGGCTACACCTTC.

This clonotype was detected ten times or more. The J gene is TRBJ2-1, the V gene TRBV3-1; D not resolved. V shed 2 bases and J shed 4 bases, with 12 bases lying between them. Per the germline V gene, CDR1 is LGHDT and CDR2 is YNNKEL (reference sequence). CDR3 length equals 15 residues. The CDR3 spells CASSQSSVRYNEQFF. DNA of the CDR3: TGTGCCAGCAGCCAATCTTCGGTGAGGTACAATGAGCAGTTCTTC.

This clonotype was observed a handful of times. The chain employs TRBV29-1 and TRBJ2-7; D may be TRBD1 or TRBD2 (5 bases each). Per germline, CDR1 SQVTM and CDR2 ANQGSEA. The length of the CDR3 is 12 residues. Trimming removed 5 bases from V and 0 bases from J, with 8 bases in between. CDR3 sequence: CSVLGVSYEQYF. Here the CDR3 DNA reads TGCAGCGTTCTGGGGGTCTCCTACGAGCAGTACTTC.

The CDR3 DNA sequence: TGCAGCGTTGAAGTCACACAGAGAGGGGCCCAGTACTTC. It codes for CSVEVTQRGAQYF. This chain links TRBV29-1 with TRBJ2-5, with D possibly called TRBD1 or TRBD2 (5 bases each). From germline, CDR1 is SQVTM and CDR2 ANQGSEA. CDR3 length: 13 amino acids. V was shortened by 1 base and J by 9 bases, with 15 bases between the two germline ends.

This clonotype has ten or more counts. The rearrangement joins TRBV10-3 to TRBJ2-1, with D maybe TRBD1 (6 bases). Trimming removed 5 bases from V and 5 bases from J, with 10 bases in between. Per germline, CDR1 ENHRY and CDR2 SYGVKD. The CDR3 spans 13 residues. The CDR3 loop reads CAISWDNHNEQFF. Written as DNA, the CDR3 is TGTGCCATCAGTTGGGACAATCACAATGAGCAGTTCTTC.

This clonotype was counted between two and nine times. The rearrangement uses TRBV30 and TRBJ2-2, with a tentative D call TRBD1 (5 bases). The CDR3 has 13 amino acids. The V end was cut by 0 bases, the J end by 4 bases, with 6 bases between. CDR1 GTSNPN and CDR2 SVGIG come from the germline V gene (reference sequence). The CDR3 here is CAWSVRVTGELFF. CDR3 coding DNA: TGTGCCTGGAGTGTCAGGGTCACCGGGGAGCTGTTTTTT.

The V and J genes are TRBV3-1 and TRBJ2-7; 11 bases align to TRBD1. Germline CDR1 and CDR2: LGHDT and YNNKEL (reference sequence). The CDR3 consists of 15 residues. V was pared by 8 bases and J by 4 bases, with 10 bases of the junction left unmatched. The CDR3 nucleotides read TGTGCCAGCGGACCGCGGGACAGGGGGATTTACGAGCAGTACTTC. Amino acids: CASGPRDRGIYEQYF.

The chain joins TRBV29-1 to TRBJ2-1; D is perhaps TRBD1 or TRBD2 (5 bases each). The germline V and J ends were trimmed by 7 bases and 9 bases, with 19 bases remaining between them. Germline lookup yields CDR1 SQVTM and CDR2 ANQGSEA. This CDR3 is built from 13 residues. CDR3 in DNA: TGCAGCGCCGGGACGGAGAACCTGGTTGAGCAGTTCTTC. Amino acids: CSAGTENLVEQFF.

This clonotype was observed many times. This sequence joins TRBV24-1 and TRBJ1-5; a weak D match, TRBD1 (5 bases). The V gene lost 5 bases and the J gene lost 2 bases, with 12 bases spanning the gap. This CDR3 has 15 residues. Germline values: CDR1 KGHDR, CDR2 SFDVKD. The CDR3 spells CATSVRGVGNQPQHF. The CDR3 DNA sequence: TGTGCCACCAGTGTCCGGGGGGTGGGCAATCAGCCCCAGCATTTT.

This clonotype has a handful of counts. The chain is built from TRBV5-1 and TRBJ2-2; D may be TRBD1 (6 bases). This CDR3 region has 14 residues. The V end was cut by 3 bases, the J end by 1 base, with 7 bases between. CDR1 SGHRS and CDR2 YFSETQ come from the germline V gene. Here the CDR3 DNA reads TGCGCCAGCAGCTGGGACAAGAACACCGGGGAGCTGTTTTTT. Protein product: CASSWDKNTGELFF.

This clonotype was counted many times. V usage is TRBV5-1 and J usage is TRBJ2-7; D call uncertain. There are 14 residues in the CDR3. The germline V gene has CDR1 SGHRS and CDR2 YFSETQ. V was pared by 2 bases and J by 5 bases, with 14 bases between. The CDR3: CASSLTTIPNEQYF. The CDR3, as DNA: TGCGCCAGCAGCTTAACAACTATACCCAACGAGCAGTACTTC. The full variable domain, completed using reference TRBV5-1 and TRBJ2-7, is KAGVTQTPRYLIKTRGQQVTLSCSPISGHRSVSWYQQTPGQGLQFLFEYFSETQRNKGNFPGRFSGRQFSNSRSEMNVSTLELGDSALYLCASSLTTIPNEQYFGPGTRLTVT.

Many counts were recorded for this clonotype. The chain is built from TRBV9 and TRBJ1-1; D is possibly TRBD1 (6 bases). The CDR3 covers 15 residues. The germline CDR1 and CDR2 sequences are SGDLS and YYNGEE. The ends were cut back, 4 bases at V and 0 bases at J, with 13 bases in the middle. The CDR3 DNA sequence: TGTGCCAGCAGCCGAGCAGGGGATATGAACACTGAAGCTTTCTTT. Translation: CASSRAGDMNTEAFF.

This clonotype was counted many times. This rearrangement joins TRBV6-5 to TRBJ2-7, with TRBD2 identical over 14 bases. Germline loops: CDR1 MNHEY, CDR2 SVGAGI. This CDR3 spans 18 amino acids. Losses at the gene ends were 1 base for V and 7 bases for J; bases not matched to a gene: 12. Written as DNA, the CDR3 is TGTGCCAGCAGTTACTACAAGGGCGGGACTAGCGGGAGATCGGAGCAGTACTTC. It translates to CASSYYKGGTSGRSEQYF.

Ten or more counts support this clonotype. The CDR3 region is CASYPPGQANGYTF. The CDR3 DNA reads TGTGCCAGCTATCCCCCGGGACAGGCTAATGGCTACACCTTC. V usage is TRBV28 and J usage is TRBJ1-2; 8 nucleotides match TRBD1. V dropped 8 bases and J dropped 6; count of bases not matched to a gene: 11. The CDR3 runs 14 residues. Per the germline V gene, CDR1 is MDHEN and CDR2 is SYDVKM.